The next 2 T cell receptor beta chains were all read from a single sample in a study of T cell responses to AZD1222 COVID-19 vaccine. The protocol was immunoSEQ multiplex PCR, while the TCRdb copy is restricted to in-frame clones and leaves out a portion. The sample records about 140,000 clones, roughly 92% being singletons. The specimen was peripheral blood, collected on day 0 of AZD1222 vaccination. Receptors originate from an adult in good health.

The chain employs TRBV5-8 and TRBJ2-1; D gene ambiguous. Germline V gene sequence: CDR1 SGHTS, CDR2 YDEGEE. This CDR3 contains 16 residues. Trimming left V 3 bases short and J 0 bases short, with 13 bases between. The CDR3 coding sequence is TGTGCCAGCAGCTCGCGTGCGAGAGGCTCCTACAATGAGCAGTTCTTC. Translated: CASSSRARGSYNEQFF.

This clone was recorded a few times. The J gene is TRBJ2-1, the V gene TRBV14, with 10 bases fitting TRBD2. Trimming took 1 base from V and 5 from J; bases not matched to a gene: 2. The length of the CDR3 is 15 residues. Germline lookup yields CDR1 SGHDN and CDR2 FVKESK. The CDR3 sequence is CASSQVSGRDNEQFF. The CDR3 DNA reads TGTGCCAGCAGCCAAGTCAGCGGGAGGGACAATGAGCAGTTCTTC.